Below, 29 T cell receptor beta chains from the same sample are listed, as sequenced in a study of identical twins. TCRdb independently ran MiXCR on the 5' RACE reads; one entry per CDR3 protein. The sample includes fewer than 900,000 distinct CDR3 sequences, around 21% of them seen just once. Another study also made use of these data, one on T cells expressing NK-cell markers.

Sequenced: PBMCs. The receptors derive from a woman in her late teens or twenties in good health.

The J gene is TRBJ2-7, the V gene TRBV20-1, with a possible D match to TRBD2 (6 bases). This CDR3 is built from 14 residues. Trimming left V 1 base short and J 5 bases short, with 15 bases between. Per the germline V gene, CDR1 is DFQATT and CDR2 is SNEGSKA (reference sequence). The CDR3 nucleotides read TGCAGTGCTAGAGTTCCGGGACTCCCGGACGAGCAGTACTTC. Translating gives CSARVPGLPDEQYF.

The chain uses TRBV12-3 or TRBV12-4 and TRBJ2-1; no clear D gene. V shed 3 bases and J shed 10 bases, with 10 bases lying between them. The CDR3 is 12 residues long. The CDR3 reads CASSFQRVEQFF. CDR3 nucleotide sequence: TGTGCCAGCAGTTTTCAACGGGTGGAGCAGTTCTTC.

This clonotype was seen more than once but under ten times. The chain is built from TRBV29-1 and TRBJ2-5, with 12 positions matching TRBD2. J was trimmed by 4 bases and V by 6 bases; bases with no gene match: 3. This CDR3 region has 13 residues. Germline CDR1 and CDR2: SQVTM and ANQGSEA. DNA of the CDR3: TGCAGCGTGGGACTAGCGGGCGGAGAGACCCAGTACTTC. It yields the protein CSVGLAGGETQYF.

The CDR3 region has the DNA TGTGCCAGCGACGGACGTAATCAGCCCCAGCATTTT. Encoded protein: CASDGRNQPQHF. The chain has TRBV6-1 and TRBJ1-5; D call uncertain. Trimming shortened V by 8 bases and J by 4 bases, and 9 bases separated the two germline ends. This CDR3 has 12 residues. Germline V gene lookup returns CDR1 MNHNS and CDR2 SASEGT.

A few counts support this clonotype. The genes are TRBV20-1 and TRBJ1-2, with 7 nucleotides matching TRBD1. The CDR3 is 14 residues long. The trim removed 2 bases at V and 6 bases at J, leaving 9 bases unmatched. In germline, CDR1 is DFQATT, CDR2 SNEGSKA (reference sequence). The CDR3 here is CSARPRTGLDGYTF. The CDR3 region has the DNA TGCAGTGCTAGACCGCGGACAGGCCTAGATGGCTACACCTTC.

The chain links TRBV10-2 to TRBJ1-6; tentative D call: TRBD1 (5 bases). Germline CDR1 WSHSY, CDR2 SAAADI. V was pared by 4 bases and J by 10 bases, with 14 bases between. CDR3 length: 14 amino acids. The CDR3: CASSVGTAGSPLHF. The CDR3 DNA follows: TGCGCCAGCAGTGTAGGGACGGCGGGCTCACCCCTCCACTTT.

The CDR3, as DNA: TGCGCCAGCAGTGAGTGGGGAGACGGGGAGCTGTTTTTT. Translated: CASSEWGDGELFF. The chain uses TRBV10-2 and TRBJ2-2; D may be TRBD2 (5 bases). With 1 base removed from V and 7 bases from J, the gap between germline ends came to 7 bases. Germline CDR1 WSHSY, CDR2 SAAADI. The CDR3 is made up of 13 amino acids.

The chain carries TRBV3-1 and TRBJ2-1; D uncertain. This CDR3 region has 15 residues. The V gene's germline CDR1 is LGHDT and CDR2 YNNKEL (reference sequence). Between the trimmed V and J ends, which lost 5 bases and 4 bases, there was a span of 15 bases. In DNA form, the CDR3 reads TGTGCCAGCAGCATTGATGGAAACCATTACAATGAGCAGTTCTTC. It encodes CASSIDGNHYNEQFF.

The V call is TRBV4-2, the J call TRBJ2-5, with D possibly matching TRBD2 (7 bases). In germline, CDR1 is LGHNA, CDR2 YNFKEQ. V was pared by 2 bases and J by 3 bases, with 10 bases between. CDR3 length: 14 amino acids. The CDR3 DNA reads TGTGCCAGCAGCCAAAGGGGGGGGGAAGAGACCCAGTACTTC. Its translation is CASSQRGGEETQYF.

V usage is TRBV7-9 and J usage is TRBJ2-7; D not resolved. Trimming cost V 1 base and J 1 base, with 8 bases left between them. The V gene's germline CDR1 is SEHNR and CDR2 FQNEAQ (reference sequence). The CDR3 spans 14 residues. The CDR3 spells CASSLDAGSYEQYF. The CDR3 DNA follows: TGTGCCAGCAGCTTAGATGCAGGATCCTACGAGCAGTACTTC.

CDR3 sequence reads: CAISESMDRGGDDEQFF. DNA for the CDR3: TGTGCCATCAGTGAGTCCATGGACAGGGGAGGGGACGATGAGCAGTTCTTC. This chain uses TRBV10-3 with TRBJ2-1; 9 bases are a match to TRBD1. CDR1 and CDR2 (germline): ENHRY, SYGVKD. V lost 0 bases, J lost 8 bases, and 11 bases stayed unmatched. The CDR3 consists of 17 residues.

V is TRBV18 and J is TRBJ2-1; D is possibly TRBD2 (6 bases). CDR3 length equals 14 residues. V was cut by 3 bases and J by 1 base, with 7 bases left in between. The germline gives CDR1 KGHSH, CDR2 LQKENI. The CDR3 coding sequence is TGTGCCAGCTCACCTAGCGGTTCCTACAATGAGCAGTTCTTC. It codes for CASSPSGSYNEQFF. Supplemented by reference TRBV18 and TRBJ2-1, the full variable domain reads NAGVMQNPRHLVRRRGQEARLRCSPMKGHSHVYWYRQLPEEGLKFMVYLQKENIIDESGMPKERFSAEFPKEGPSILRIQQVVRGDSAAYFCASSPSGSYNEQFFGPGTRLTVL.

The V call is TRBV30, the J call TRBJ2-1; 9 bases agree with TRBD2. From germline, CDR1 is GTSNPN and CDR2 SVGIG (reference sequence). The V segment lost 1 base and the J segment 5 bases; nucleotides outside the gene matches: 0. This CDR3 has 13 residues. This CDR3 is CAWSGLADNEQFF. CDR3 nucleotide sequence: TGTGCCTGGAGTGGACTAGCGGACAATGAGCAGTTCTTC.

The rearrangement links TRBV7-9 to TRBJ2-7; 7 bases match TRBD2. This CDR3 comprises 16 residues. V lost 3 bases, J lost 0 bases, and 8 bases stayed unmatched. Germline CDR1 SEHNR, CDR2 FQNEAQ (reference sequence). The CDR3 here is CASSFTPGTNSYEQYF. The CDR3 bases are TGTGCCAGCAGCTTCACCCCCGGGACTAACTCCTACGAGCAGTACTTC.

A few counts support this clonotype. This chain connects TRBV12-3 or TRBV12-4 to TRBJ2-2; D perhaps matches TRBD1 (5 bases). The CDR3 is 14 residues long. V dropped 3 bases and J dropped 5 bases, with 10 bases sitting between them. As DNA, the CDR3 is TGTGCCAGCAGTTTGTCGAGACAGACCGGGGAGCTGTTTTTT. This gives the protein CASSLSRQTGELFF.

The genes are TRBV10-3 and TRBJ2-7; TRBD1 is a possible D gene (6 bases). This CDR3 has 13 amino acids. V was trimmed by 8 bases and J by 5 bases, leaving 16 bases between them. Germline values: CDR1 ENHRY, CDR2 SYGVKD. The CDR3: CAIRLAGVDEQYF. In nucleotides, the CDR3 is TGTGCCATCCGTCTGGCAGGGGTGGACGAGCAGTACTTC.

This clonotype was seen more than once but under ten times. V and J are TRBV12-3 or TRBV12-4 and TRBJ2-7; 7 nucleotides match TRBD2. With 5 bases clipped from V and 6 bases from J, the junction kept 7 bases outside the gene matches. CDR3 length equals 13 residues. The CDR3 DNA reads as TGTGCCAGCAGTGCCCGGGGGGAGAGCGAGCAGTACTTC. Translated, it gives CASSARGESEQYF.

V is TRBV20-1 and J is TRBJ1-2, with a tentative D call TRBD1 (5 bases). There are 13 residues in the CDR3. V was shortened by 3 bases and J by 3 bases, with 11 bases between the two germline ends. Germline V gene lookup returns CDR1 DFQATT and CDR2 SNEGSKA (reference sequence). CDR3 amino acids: CSARETVYYGYTF. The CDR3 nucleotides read TGCAGTGCTAGGGAGACAGTATACTATGGCTACACCTTC.

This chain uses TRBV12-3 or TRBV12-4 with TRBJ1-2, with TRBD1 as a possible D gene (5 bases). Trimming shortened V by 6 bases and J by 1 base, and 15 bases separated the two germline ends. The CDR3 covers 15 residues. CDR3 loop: CASSPNEGLNYGYTF. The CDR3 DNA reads TGTGCCAGCAGCCCAAATGAGGGACTTAACTATGGCTACACCTTC.

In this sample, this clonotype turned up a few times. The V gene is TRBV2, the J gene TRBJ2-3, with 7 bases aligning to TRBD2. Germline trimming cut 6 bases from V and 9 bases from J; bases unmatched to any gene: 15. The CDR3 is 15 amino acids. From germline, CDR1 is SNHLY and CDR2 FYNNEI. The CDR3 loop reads CASRAGSETRSTQYF. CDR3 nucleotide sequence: TGTGCCAGCAGAGCGGGGTCCGAGACACGATCGACGCAGTATTTT.

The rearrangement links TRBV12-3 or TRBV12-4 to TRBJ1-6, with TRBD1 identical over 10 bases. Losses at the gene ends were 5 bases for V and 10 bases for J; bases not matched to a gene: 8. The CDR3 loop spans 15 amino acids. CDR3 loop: CASSTGGTGVSPLHF. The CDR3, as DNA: TGTGCCAGCAGTACAGGCGGGACAGGGGTATCACCCCTCCACTTT.

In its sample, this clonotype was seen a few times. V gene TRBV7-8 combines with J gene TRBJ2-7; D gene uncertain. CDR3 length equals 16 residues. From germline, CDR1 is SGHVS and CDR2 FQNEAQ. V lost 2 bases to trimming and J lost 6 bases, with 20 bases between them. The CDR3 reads CASSLQGLGSVVEQYF. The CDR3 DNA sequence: TGTGCCAGCAGCTTACAAGGGCTAGGTTCCGTGGTCGAGCAGTACTTC.

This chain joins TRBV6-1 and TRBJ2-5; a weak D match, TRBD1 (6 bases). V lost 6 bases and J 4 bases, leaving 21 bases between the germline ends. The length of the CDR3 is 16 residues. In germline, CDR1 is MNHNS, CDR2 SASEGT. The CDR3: CASSSRGVGGTETQYF. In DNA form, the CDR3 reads TGTGCCAGCAGCTCCAGGGGTGTAGGAGGAACAGAGACCCAGTACTTC.

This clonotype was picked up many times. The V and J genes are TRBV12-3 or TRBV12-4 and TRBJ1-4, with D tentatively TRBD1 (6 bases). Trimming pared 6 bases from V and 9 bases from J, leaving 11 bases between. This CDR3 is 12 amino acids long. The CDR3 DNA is TGTGCCAGCAGCACGGACAGCAAAAAACTGTTTTTT. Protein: CASSTDSKKLFF.

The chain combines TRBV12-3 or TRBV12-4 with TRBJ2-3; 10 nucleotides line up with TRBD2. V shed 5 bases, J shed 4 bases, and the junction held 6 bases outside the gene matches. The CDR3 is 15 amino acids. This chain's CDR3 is CASSVLAGAPDTQYF. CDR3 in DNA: TGTGCCAGCAGTGTGCTAGCGGGGGCCCCAGATACGCAGTATTTT.

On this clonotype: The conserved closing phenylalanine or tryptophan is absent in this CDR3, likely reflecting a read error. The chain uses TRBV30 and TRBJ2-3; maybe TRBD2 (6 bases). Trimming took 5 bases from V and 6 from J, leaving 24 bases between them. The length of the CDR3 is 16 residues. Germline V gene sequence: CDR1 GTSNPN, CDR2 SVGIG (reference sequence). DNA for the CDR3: TGTGCCTGGCCCAACACGACCACCCCACTAGCCGATACGCAGTATTCT. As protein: CAWPNTTTPLADTQYS.

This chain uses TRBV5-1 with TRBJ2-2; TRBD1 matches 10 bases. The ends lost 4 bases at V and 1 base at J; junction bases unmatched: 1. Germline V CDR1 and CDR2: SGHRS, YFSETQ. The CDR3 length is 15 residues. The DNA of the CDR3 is TGCGCCAGCAGCGGGGACAGGGGGAACACCGGGGAGCTGTTTTTT. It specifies CASSGDRGNTGELFF.

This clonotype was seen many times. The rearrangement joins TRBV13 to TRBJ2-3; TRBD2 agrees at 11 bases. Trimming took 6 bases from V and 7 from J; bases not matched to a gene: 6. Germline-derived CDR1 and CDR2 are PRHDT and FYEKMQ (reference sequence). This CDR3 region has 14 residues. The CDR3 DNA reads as TGTGCCAGCAGGTCGACTAGCGGGATTAATACGCAGTATTTT. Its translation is CASRSTSGINTQYF.

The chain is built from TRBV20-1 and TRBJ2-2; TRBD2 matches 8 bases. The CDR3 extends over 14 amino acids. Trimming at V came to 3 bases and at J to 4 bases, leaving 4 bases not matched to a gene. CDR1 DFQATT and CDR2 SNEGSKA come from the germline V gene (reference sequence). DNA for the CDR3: TGCAGTGCTAGCCTAGCGGGCCGCACCGGGGAGCTGTTTTTT. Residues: CSASLAGRTGELFF.